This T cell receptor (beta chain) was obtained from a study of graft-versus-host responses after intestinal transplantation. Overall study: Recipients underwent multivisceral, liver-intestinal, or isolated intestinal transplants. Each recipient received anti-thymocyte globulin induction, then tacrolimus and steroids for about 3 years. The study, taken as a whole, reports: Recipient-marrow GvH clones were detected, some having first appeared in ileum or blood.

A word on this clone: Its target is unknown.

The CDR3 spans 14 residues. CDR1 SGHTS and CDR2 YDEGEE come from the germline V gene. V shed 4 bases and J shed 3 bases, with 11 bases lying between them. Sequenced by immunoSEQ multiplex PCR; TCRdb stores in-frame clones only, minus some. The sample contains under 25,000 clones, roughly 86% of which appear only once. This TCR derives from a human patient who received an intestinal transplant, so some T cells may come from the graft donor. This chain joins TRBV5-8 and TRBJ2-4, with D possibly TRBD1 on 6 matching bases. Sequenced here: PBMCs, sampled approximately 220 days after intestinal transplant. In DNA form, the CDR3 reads TGTGCCAGCAGCCTGGGGGCAGGCAAAAACATTCAGTACTTC. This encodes CASSLGAGKNIQYF.